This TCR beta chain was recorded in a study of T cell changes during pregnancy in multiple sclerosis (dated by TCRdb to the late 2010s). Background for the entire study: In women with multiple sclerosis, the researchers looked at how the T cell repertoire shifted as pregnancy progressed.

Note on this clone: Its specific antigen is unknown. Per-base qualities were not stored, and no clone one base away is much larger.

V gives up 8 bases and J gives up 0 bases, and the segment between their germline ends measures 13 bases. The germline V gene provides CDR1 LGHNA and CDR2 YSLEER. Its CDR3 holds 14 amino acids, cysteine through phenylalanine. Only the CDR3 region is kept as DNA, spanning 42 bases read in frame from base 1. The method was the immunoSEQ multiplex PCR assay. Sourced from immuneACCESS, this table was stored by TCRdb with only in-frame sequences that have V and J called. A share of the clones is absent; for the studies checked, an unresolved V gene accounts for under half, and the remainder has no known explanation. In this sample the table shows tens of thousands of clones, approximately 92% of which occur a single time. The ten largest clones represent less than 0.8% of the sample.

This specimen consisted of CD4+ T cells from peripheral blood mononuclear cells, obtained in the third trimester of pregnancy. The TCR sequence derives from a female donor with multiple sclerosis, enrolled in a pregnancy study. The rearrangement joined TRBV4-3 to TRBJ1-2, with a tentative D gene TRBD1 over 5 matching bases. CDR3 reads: CASGLGGANYGYTF. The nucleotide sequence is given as TGCGCCAGCGGACTGGGGGGGGCTAACTATGGCTACACCTTC.